A selection of T cell receptor beta chains follows, all from one sample in a study of shared clonotypes between healthy human individuals. The repertoire was sequenced with immunoSEQ multiplex PCR; TCRdb's copy has only in-frame clones and lacks some. The sample includes about 2.3 million clones, approximately 95% of them seen just once. Input material: naive CD4+ T cells from PBMCs. These receptors were taken from a man between 18 and 35 years old in good health. Some clones in this sample may be carry-over from other donors' samples. CDR3s include the opening cysteine and the closing phenylalanine or tryptophan. Fields, in order: J gene, V gene, D gene, CDR3 length, clone size, CDR3 protein, CDR3 DNA. D genes are given only for firm matches. Size is stated for part of the rows, as once, few or many counts, or as a class when the clone is expanded.

J gene: TRBJ1-1; V gene: TRBV7-2; D gene: .; CDR3 length: 15; clone size: .; CDR3 protein: CASSLVGSVNTEAFF; CDR3 DNA: TGTGCCAGCAGCTTAGTCGGCAGCGTGAACACTGAAGCTTTCTTT
J gene: TRBJ1-2; V gene: TRBV7-8; D gene: .; CDR3 length: 14; clone size: .; CDR3 protein: CASSLFGQFYGYTF; CDR3 DNA: TGTGCCAGCAGCTTATTCGGCCAGTTCTATGGCTACACCTTC
J gene: TRBJ1-1; V gene: TRBV5-1; D gene: .; CDR3 length: 14; clone size: .; CDR3 protein: CASSLEGLSTEAFF; CDR3 DNA: TGCGCCAGCAGCTTGGAAGGCTTAAGCACTGAAGCTTTCTTT
J gene: TRBJ2-7; V gene: TRBV28; D gene: TRBD1; CDR3 length: 15; clone size: .; CDR3 protein: CASRSLDRASYEQYF; CDR3 DNA: TGTGCCAGCAGGAGCCTGGACAGGGCATCCTACGAGCAGTACTTC
J gene: TRBJ1-5; V gene: TRBV28; D gene: TRBD1; CDR3 length: 19; clone size: .; CDR3 protein: CASIGLQGPTFYSNQPQHF; CDR3 DNA: TGTGCCAGCATAGGCTTACAGGGGCCTACATTTTATAGCAATCAGCCCCAGCATTTT
J gene: TRBJ1-2; V gene: TRBV6-1; D gene: .; CDR3 length: 12; clone size: .; CDR3 protein: CASSQGNYGYTF; CDR3 DNA: TGTGCCAGCAGCCAGGGAAACTATGGCTACACCTTC
J gene: TRBJ2-6; V gene: TRBV29-1; D gene: .; CDR3 length: 13; clone size: .; CDR3 protein: CSAQLSGANVLTF; CDR3 DNA: TGCAGCGCCCAGCTCTCTGGGGCCAACGTCCTGACTTTC
J gene: TRBJ2-3; V gene: TRBV11-3; D gene: .; CDR3 length: 16; clone size: .; CDR3 protein: CASSPGVAASTDTQYF; CDR3 DNA: TGTGCCAGCAGCCCGGGCGTAGCGGCTAGCACAGATACGCAGTATTTT
J gene: TRBJ1-1; V gene: TRBV10-2; D gene: .; CDR3 length: 13; clone size: .; CDR3 protein: CASLRTGGTEAFF; CDR3 DNA: TGCGCCAGCCTTAGGACGGGAGGAACTGAAGCTTTCTTT
J gene: TRBJ2-4; V gene: TRBV28; D gene: .; CDR3 length: 14; clone size: .; CDR3 protein: CASSLAGPQNIQYF; CDR3 DNA: TGTGCCAGCAGTTTAGCGGGACCCCAAAACATTCAGTACTTC
J gene: TRBJ2-2; V gene: TRBV7-3; D gene: TRBD2; CDR3 length: 18; clone size: .; CDR3 protein: CASSLRLKRELDTGELFF; CDR3 DNA: TGTGCCAGCAGCTTAAGGCTGAAGCGGGAGTTGGACACCGGGGAGCTGTTTTTT
J gene: TRBJ2-5; V gene: TRBV5-1; D gene: .; CDR3 length: 11; clone size: .; CDR3 protein: CASSRKETQYF; CDR3 DNA: TGCGCCAGCAGCAGGAAAGAGACCCAGTACTTC
J gene: TRBJ1-1; V gene: TRBV20-1; D gene: .; CDR3 length: 11; clone size: few; CDR3 protein: CSAPGRGEAFF; CDR3 DNA: TGCAGTGCCCCTGGCAGGGGTGAAGCTTTCTTT
J gene: TRBJ2-7; V gene: TRBV29-1; D gene: TRBD2; CDR3 length: 12; clone size: .; CDR3 protein: CSVGEGAYEQYF; CDR3 DNA: TGCAGCGTTGGGGAGGGAGCCTACGAGCAGTACTTC
J gene: TRBJ1-1; V gene: TRBV2; D gene: TRBD1; CDR3 length: 15; clone size: .; CDR3 protein: CASSEAGQGNTEAFF; CDR3 DNA: TGTGCCAGCAGTGAAGCAGGACAGGGGAACACTGAAGCTTTCTTT
J gene: TRBJ1-1; V gene: TRBV18; D gene: .; CDR3 length: 19; clone size: .; CDR3 protein: CASSPPRGAGLGENTEAFF; CDR3 DNA: TGTGCCAGCTCACCCCCTAGGGGGGCAGGTCTGGGGGAGAACACTGAAGCTTTCTTT
J gene: TRBJ2-5; V gene: TRBV5-1; D gene: .; CDR3 length: 15; clone size: .; CDR3 protein: CASSLGAGTEETQYF; CDR3 DNA: TGCGCCAGCAGCTTGGGTGCAGGGACGGAAGAGACCCAGTACTTC
J gene: TRBJ2-3; V gene: TRBV2; D gene: TRBD1; CDR3 length: 15; clone size: .; CDR3 protein: CASRSTGVSTDTQYF; CDR3 DNA: TGTGCCAGCAGATCCACAGGGGTATCCACAGATACGCAGTATTTT
J gene: TRBJ2-1; V gene: TRBV5-1; D gene: .; CDR3 length: 13; clone size: .; CDR3 protein: CASSFLGVNEQFF; CDR3 DNA: TGCGCCAGCAGCTTTCTAGGGGTGAATGAGCAGTTCTTC
J gene: TRBJ1-1; V gene: TRBV28; D gene: .; CDR3 length: 15; clone size: .; CDR3 protein: CASSGAGRRNTEAFF; CDR3 DNA: TGTGCCAGCAGTGGCGCCGGGAGACGAAACACTGAAGCTTTCTTT
J gene: TRBJ2-1; V gene: TRBV6-1; D gene: .; CDR3 length: 15; clone size: once; CDR3 protein: CASSGLRGINNEQFF; CDR3 DNA: TGTGCCAGCAGTGGGCTACGCGGAATTAACAATGAGCAGTTCTTC
J gene: TRBJ2-1; V gene: TRBV10-1; D gene: .; CDR3 length: 17; clone size: .; CDR3 protein: CASSGGRAGPTHNEQFF; CDR3 DNA: TGCGCCAGCAGTGGGGGTCGGGCGGGCCCAACCCACAATGAGCAGTTCTTC
J gene: TRBJ1-1; V gene: TRBV7-9; D gene: .; CDR3 length: 14; clone size: .; CDR3 protein: CASSQTGLEVEAFF; CDR3 DNA: TGTGCCAGCAGCCAGACCGGTTTAGAAGTTGAAGCTTTCTTT
J gene: TRBJ2-7; V gene: TRBV29-1; D gene: .; CDR3 length: 12; clone size: .; CDR3 protein: CSVVQPSYEQYF; CDR3 DNA: TGCAGCGTTGTGCAGCCCTCCTACGAGCAGTACTTC
J gene: TRBJ1-1; V gene: TRBV5-1; D gene: .; CDR3 length: 13; clone size: .; CDR3 protein: CASSPQGVPEAFF; CDR3 DNA: TGCGCCAGCAGCCCCCAGGGAGTGCCTGAAGCTTTCTTT
J gene: TRBJ2-1; V gene: TRBV28; D gene: TRBD2; CDR3 length: 14; clone size: .; CDR3 protein: CASSSSGTYNEQFF; CDR3 DNA: TGTGCCAGCAGTTCTAGCGGAACCTACAATGAGCAGTTCTTC
J gene: TRBJ2-2; V gene: TRBV5-5; D gene: .; CDR3 length: 13; clone size: .; CDR3 protein: CASSMEGAGELFF; CDR3 DNA: TGTGCCAGCAGCATGGAGGGGGCCGGGGAGCTGTTTTTT
J gene: TRBJ2-7; V gene: TRBV28; D gene: TRBD2; CDR3 length: 14; clone size: .; CDR3 protein: CASSFPSGNAEQYF; CDR3 DNA: TGTGCCAGCAGTTTCCCAAGCGGGAATGCCGAGCAGTACTTC
J gene: TRBJ2-3; V gene: TRBV6-5; D gene: .; CDR3 length: 12; clone size: .; CDR3 protein: CASGQGPDTQYF; CDR3 DNA: TGTGCCAGTGGGCAGGGACCAGATACGCAGTATTTT
J gene: TRBJ1-1; V gene: TRBV5-1; D gene: .; CDR3 length: 13; clone size: .; CDR3 protein: CASSLDPAQEAFF; CDR3 DNA: TGCGCCAGCAGCTTGGACCCGGCCCAAGAAGCTTTCTTT
J gene: TRBJ2-1; V gene: TRBV4-3; D gene: TRBD2; CDR3 length: 17; clone size: .; CDR3 protein: CASSQGPPLNAGEEQFF; CDR3 DNA: TGCGCCAGCAGCCAAGGGCCCCCCCTTAATGCGGGAGAGGAGCAGTTCTTC
J gene: TRBJ1-2; V gene: TRBV7-9; D gene: .; CDR3 length: 14; clone size: .; CDR3 protein: CASSYRATNYGYTF; CDR3 DNA: TGTGCCAGCAGCTACAGGGCGACTAACTATGGCTACACCTTC
J gene: TRBJ1-1; V gene: TRBV5-5; D gene: .; CDR3 length: 14; clone size: .; CDR3 protein: CASSLEVGGTEAFF; CDR3 DNA: TGTGCCAGCAGCTTGGAGGTAGGGGGCACTGAAGCTTTCTTT
J gene: TRBJ1-4; V gene: TRBV15; D gene: .; CDR3 length: 15; clone size: .; CDR3 protein: CATSREGSTNEKLFF; CDR3 DNA: TGTGCCACCAGCAGAGAGGGGTCAACTAATGAAAAACTGTTTTTT
J gene: TRBJ2-7; V gene: TRBV7-2; D gene: .; CDR3 length: 13; clone size: .; CDR3 protein: CASSHTQSYEQYF; CDR3 DNA: TGTGCCAGCAGCCACACACAGTCCTACGAGCAGTACTTC
J gene: TRBJ2-2; V gene: TRBV7-3; D gene: TRBD2; CDR3 length: 16; clone size: .; CDR3 protein: CASSLKPAGAPGELFF; CDR3 DNA: TGTGCCAGCAGCTTAAAACCAGCGGGAGCCCCCGGGGAGCTGTTTTTT
J gene: TRBJ1-1; V gene: TRBV28; D gene: .; CDR3 length: 14; clone size: .; CDR3 protein: CASSLSRMNTEAFF; CDR3 DNA: TGTGCCAGCAGTTTATCCCGGATGAACACTGAAGCTTTCTTT
J gene: TRBJ1-4; V gene: TRBV15; D gene: .; CDR3 length: 15; clone size: .; CDR3 protein: CATSRDRILREKLFF; CDR3 DNA: TGTGCCACCAGCAGAGATAGGATCCTTCGAGAAAAACTGTTTTTT
J gene: TRBJ2-3; V gene: TRBV4-2; D gene: TRBD2; CDR3 length: 17; clone size: .; CDR3 protein: CASSPQGLAGFTDTQYF; CDR3 DNA: TGTGCCAGCAGCCCCCAGGGACTAGCGGGATTCACAGATACGCAGTATTTT
J gene: TRBJ2-1; V gene: TRBV15; D gene: .; CDR3 length: 15; clone size: .; CDR3 protein: CATGQGGWLGNEQFF; CDR3 DNA: TGTGCCACCGGTCAGGGGGGGTGGCTGGGCAATGAGCAGTTCTTC
J gene: TRBJ1-1; V gene: TRBV4-1; D gene: .; CDR3 length: 14; clone size: once; CDR3 protein: CASSQAGAGTEAFF; CDR3 DNA: TGCGCCAGCAGCCAAGCGGGGGCGGGTACTGAAGCTTTCTTT
J gene: TRBJ1-1; V gene: TRBV4-3; D gene: .; CDR3 length: 13; clone size: .; CDR3 protein: CASSRTGFTEAFF; CDR3 DNA: TGCGCCAGCAGCCGAACAGGGTTTACTGAAGCTTTCTTT
J gene: TRBJ2-2; V gene: TRBV5-6; D gene: TRBD2; CDR3 length: 19; clone size: .; CDR3 protein: CASSLDSYGTSGSVGELFF; CDR3 DNA: TGTGCCAGCAGCTTGGACAGCTACGGGACTAGCGGGAGTGTCGGGGAGCTGTTTTTT
J gene: TRBJ2-4; V gene: TRBV6-1; D gene: .; CDR3 length: 15; clone size: .; CDR3 protein: CASSVSGTWDNIQYF; CDR3 DNA: TGTGCCAGCAGTGTATCCGGGACCTGGGACAACATTCAGTACTTC
J gene: TRBJ1-1; V gene: TRBV15; D gene: .; CDR3 length: 15; clone size: .; CDR3 protein: CATSRGQGGNTEAFF; CDR3 DNA: TGTGCCACCAGCAGAGGACAAGGTGGGAACACTGAAGCTTTCTTT
J gene: TRBJ2-5; V gene: TRBV6-5; D gene: .; CDR3 length: 13; clone size: .; CDR3 protein: CASSGGGLETQYF; CDR3 DNA: TGTGCCAGCAGCGGAGGGGGTTTGGAGACCCAGTACTTC
J gene: TRBJ2-3; V gene: TRBV4-3; D gene: TRBD1; CDR3 length: 15; clone size: .; CDR3 protein: CASSQRGQGGDTQYF; CDR3 DNA: TGCGCCAGCAGCCAACGTGGACAGGGCGGAGATACGCAGTATTTT
J gene: TRBJ2-6; V gene: TRBV6-4; D gene: .; CDR3 length: 16; clone size: once; CDR3 protein: CASSEQAYSGANVLTF; CDR3 DNA: TGTGCCAGCAGTGAACAGGCTTACTCTGGGGCCAACGTCCTGACTTTC
J gene: TRBJ2-7; V gene: TRBV28; D gene: .; CDR3 length: 12; clone size: .; CDR3 protein: CASVNRVYEQYF; CDR3 DNA: TGTGCCAGCGTAAACAGGGTTTACGAGCAGTACTTC
J gene: TRBJ1-2; V gene: TRBV11-2; D gene: .; CDR3 length: 16; clone size: .; CDR3 protein: CASSLAGWWATYGYTF; CDR3 DNA: TGTGCCAGCAGCTTAGCTGGGTGGTGGGCCACCTATGGCTACACCTTC
J gene: TRBJ2-2; V gene: TRBV14; D gene: TRBD1; CDR3 length: 18; clone size: once; CDR3 protein: CASSQDPGQGPNTGELFF; CDR3 DNA: TGTGCCAGCAGCCAAGACCCAGGACAGGGACCGAACACCGGGGAGCTGTTTTTT
J gene: TRBJ1-5; V gene: TRBV21-1; D gene: .; CDR3 length: 13; clone size: .; CDR3 protein: CASSKESNQPQHF; CDR3 DNA: TGTGCCAGCAGCAAAGAGAGCAATCAGCCCCAGCATTTT
J gene: TRBJ2-3; V gene: TRBV4-2; D gene: TRBD2; CDR3 length: 19; clone size: .; CDR3 protein: CASSQSSGRASGSTDTQYF; CDR3 DNA: TGTGCCAGCAGCCAATCTAGCGGGAGGGCCTCGGGTTCCACAGATACGCAGTATTTT
J gene: TRBJ1-4; V gene: TRBV10-3; D gene: .; CDR3 length: 12; clone size: few; CDR3 protein: CAISGRDEKLFF; CDR3 DNA: TGTGCCATCAGTGGTCGGGATGAAAAACTGTTTTTT
J gene: TRBJ2-1; V gene: TRBV7-3; D gene: TRBD2; CDR3 length: 16; clone size: .; CDR3 protein: CASSLASGSSYNEQFF; CDR3 DNA: TGTGCCAGCAGCTTAGCTAGCGGAAGCTCCTACAATGAGCAGTTCTTC
J gene: TRBJ1-5; V gene: TRBV18; D gene: .; CDR3 length: 14; clone size: .; CDR3 protein: CASSPRDQGQPQHF; CDR3 DNA: TGTGCCAGCTCACCAAGGGATCAGGGCCAGCCCCAGCATTTT